The 7 T cell receptor beta chains below were found in one sample sequenced in a study of T cells in Graves' hyperthyroidism and ophthalmopathy. Amplification of TCR beta CDR3 regions used RNA as the template. The TCR CDR3 was amplified in a first-round RT-PCR using the HTBI primer set. TCRdb passed the multiplex PCR reads through MiXCR, listing each CDR3 protein once. The sample lists approximately 600,000 distinct CDR3 sequences, under 25% occurring once. The specimen sequenced was blood. All receptors come from a man aged 25 to 40 with Graves' ophthalmopathy.

There are many counts of this clonotype. The rearrangement links TRBV2 to TRBJ2-2; 14 positions match TRBD2. The V gene end was trimmed by 6 bases and the J gene end by 5 bases; junction bases not matched to a gene: 5. The CDR3 spans 16 residues. Germline assignment: CDR1 SNHLY and CDR2 FYNNEI. CDR3 sequence: CASSAGLAGATGELFF. CDR3 nucleotide sequence: TGTGCCAGCAGCGCGGGACTAGCGGGGGCGACCGGGGAGCTGTTTTTT.

This clonotype came up many times. The V and J genes are TRBV5-8 and TRBJ2-5; D remains ambiguous. Trimming removed 2 bases from V and 4 bases from J, with 9 bases in between. Germline V lookup: CDR1 SGHTS, CDR2 YDEGEE. This CDR3 contains 13 residues. As DNA, the CDR3 is TGTGCCAGCAGCTTAGGTCTAGGAGAGACCCAGTACTTC. As protein: CASSLGLGETQYF.

The rearrangement links TRBV14 to TRBJ2-1; TRBD1 or TRBD2 may be the D gene (5 bases each). The V gene lost 1 base and the J gene lost 9 bases, with 16 bases spanning the gap. This CDR3 spans 15 amino acids. Germline-derived CDR1 and CDR2 are SGHDN and FVKESK. CDR3 sequence: CASSQVYDSGGEQFF. The CDR3 nucleotides are TGTGCCAGCAGCCAAGTTTACGACTCTGGGGGTGAGCAGTTCTTC.

This clonotype was counted a few times. The V call is TRBV9, the J call TRBJ2-1; D gene unclear. V was cut by 3 bases and J by 2 bases, with 15 bases left in between. The CDR3 consists of 16 residues. Germline V gene data show CDR1 as SGDLS and CDR2 as YYNGEE. The CDR3 reads CASSDSSATPYNEQFF. The CDR3 region has the DNA TGTGCCAGCAGCGACTCGAGCGCGACGCCCTACAATGAGCAGTTCTTC.

This clonotype was seen at least ten times. The chain uses TRBV11-2 and TRBJ2-4; 9 bases map to TRBD2. V gave up 1 base and J gave up 0 bases; unmatched junction bases: 4. The CDR3 has 17 amino acids. Germline-derived CDR1 and CDR2 are SGHAT and FQNNGV. The CDR3 is CASSLGGLAKAKNIQYF. The CDR3 DNA reads as TGTGCCAGCAGCTTAGGCGGACTAGCGAAAGCCAAAAACATTCAGTACTTC.

This sequence joins TRBV20-1 and TRBJ2-7, with 8 positions matching TRBD1. Germline CDR1 and CDR2: DFQATT and SNEGSKA (reference sequence). The J segment lost 3 bases and the V segment lost 4 bases, leaving 14 bases of the junction unmatched. There are 16 residues in the CDR3. DNA for the CDR3: TGCAGTGCTACGAGACAGGGGTCACCTCGGAACTACGAGCAGTACTTC. It codes for CSATRQGSPRNYEQYF.

This clonotype was counted a single time. The chain uses TRBV9 and TRBJ2-6; maybe TRBD1 (6 bases). V was trimmed by 4 bases and J by 0 bases, leaving 20 bases between them. The CDR3 has 19 residues. Germline V gene sequence: CDR1 SGDLS, CDR2 YYNGEE. The CDR3 loop reads CASSPIDRQPYSGANVLTF. In nucleotides, the CDR3 is TGTGCCAGCAGCCCGATTGACAGGCAACCTTACTCTGGGGCCAACGTCCTGACTTTC.